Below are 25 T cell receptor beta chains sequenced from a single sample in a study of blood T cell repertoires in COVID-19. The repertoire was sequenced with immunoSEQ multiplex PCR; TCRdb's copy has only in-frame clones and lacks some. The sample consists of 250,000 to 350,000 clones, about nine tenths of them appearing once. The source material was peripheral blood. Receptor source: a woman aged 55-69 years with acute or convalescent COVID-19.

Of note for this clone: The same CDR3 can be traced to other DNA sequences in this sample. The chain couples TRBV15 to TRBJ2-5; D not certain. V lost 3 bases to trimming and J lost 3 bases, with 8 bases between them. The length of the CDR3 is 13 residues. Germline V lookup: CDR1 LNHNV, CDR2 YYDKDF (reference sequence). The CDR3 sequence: CATSRAGEETQYF. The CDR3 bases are TGTGCCACCAGCAGGGCAGGCGAAGAGACCCAGTACTTC.

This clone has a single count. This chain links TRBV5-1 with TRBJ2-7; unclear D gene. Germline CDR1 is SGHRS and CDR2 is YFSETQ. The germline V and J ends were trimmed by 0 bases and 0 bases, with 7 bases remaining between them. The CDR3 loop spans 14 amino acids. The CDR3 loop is CASSLGVSSYEQYF. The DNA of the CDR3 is TGCGCCAGCAGCTTGGGTGTTAGCTCCTACGAGCAGTACTTC.

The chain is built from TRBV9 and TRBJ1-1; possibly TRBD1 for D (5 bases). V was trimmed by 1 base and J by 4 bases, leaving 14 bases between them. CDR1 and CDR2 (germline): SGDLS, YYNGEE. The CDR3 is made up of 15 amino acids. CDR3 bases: TGTGCCAGCAGCGTAAGTGGCGGGGCCGGCACTGAAGCTTTCTTT. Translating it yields CASSVSGGAGTEAFF.

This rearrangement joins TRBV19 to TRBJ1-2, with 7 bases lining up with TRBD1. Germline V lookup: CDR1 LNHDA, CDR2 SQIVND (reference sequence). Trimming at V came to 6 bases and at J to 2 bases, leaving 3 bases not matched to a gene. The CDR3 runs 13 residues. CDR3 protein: CASSPGQNYGYTF. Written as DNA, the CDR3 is TGTGCCAGTAGCCCGGGACAGAACTATGGCTACACCTTC.

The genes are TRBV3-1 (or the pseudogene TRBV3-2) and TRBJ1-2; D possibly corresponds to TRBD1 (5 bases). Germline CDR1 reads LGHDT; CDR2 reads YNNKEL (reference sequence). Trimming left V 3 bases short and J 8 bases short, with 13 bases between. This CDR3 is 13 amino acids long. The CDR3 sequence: CASSQLLKGGYTF. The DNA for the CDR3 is TGTGCCAGCAGCCAGTTACTAAAGGGGGGCTACACCTTC.

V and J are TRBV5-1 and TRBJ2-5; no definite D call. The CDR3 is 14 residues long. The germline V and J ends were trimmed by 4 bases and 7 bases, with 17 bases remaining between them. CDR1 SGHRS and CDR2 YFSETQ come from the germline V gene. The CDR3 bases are TGCGCCAGCAGCCCAGGTACGCCTGCAGTGACCCAGTACTTC. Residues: CASSPGTPAVTQYF.

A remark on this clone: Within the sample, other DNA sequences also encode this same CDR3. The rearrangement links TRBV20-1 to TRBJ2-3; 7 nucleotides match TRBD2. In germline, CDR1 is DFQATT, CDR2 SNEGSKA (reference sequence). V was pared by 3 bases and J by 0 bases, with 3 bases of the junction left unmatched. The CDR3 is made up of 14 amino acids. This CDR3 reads CSASTSASTDTQYF. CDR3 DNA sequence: TGCAGTGCTAGTACTAGCGCTAGCACAGATACGCAGTATTTT.

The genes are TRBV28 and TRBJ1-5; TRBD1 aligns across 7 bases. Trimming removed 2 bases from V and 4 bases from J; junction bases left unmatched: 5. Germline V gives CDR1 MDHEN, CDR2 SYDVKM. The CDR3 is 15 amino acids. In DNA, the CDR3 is TGTGCCAGCAGTTTACAAGACAGGGTAAATCAGCCCCAGCATTTT. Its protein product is CASSLQDRVNQPQHF.

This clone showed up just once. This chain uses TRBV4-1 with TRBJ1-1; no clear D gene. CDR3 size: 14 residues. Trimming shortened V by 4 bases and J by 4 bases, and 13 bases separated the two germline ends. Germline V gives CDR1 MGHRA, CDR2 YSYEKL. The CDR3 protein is CASSPLGAPTEAFF. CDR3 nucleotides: TGCGCCAGCAGCCCCTTAGGAGCGCCCACTGAAGCTTTCTTT.

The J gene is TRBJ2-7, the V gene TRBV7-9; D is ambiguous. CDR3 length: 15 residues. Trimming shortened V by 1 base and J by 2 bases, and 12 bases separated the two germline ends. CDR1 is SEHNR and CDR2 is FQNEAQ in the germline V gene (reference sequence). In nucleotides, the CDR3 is TGTGCCAGCAGCTTAGGTTCGGTAGCCACCTACGAGCAGTACTTC. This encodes CASSLGSVATYEQYF.

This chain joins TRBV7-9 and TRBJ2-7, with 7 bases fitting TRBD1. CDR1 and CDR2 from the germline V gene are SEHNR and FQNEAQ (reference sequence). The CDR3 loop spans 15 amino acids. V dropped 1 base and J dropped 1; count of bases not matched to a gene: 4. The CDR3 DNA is TGTGCCAGCAGCTTAGATTGGGACAGTTCCTACGAGCAGTACTTC. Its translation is CASSLDWDSSYEQYF.

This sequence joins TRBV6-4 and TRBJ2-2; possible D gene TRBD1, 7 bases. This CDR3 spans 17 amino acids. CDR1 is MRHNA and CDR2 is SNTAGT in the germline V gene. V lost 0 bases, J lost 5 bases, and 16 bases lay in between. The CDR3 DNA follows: TGTGCCAGCAGTGACTCCGGCAGGGGGGTACGGACCGGGGAGCTGTTTTTT. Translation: CASSDSGRGVRTGELFF.

CDR3 sequence: CASSLAGGVEQYF. The CDR3 bases are TGTGCCAGCAGTTTAGCGGGAGGGGTCGAGCAGTACTTC. V usage is TRBV28 and J usage is TRBJ2-7; 9 bases map to TRBD2. CDR3 length: 13 residues. Germline assignment: CDR1 MDHEN and CDR2 SYDVKM. The V gene end was trimmed by 2 bases and the J gene end by 6 bases; junction bases not matched to a gene: 2. Full variable domain (remainder filled in from reference TRBV28 and TRBJ2-7): DVKVTQSSRYLVKRTGEKVFLECVQDMDHENMFWYRQDPGLGLRLIYFSYDVKMKEKGDIPEGYSVSREKKERFSLILESASTNQTSMYLCASSLAGGVEQYFGPGTRLTVT.

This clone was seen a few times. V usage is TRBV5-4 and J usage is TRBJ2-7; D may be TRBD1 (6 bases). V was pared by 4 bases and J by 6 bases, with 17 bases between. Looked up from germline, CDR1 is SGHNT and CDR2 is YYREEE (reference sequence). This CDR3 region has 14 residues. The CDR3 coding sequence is TGTGCCAGCAGCGGCGCAGGGGTCGCTGGCGAGCAGTACTTC. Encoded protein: CASSGAGVAGEQYF.

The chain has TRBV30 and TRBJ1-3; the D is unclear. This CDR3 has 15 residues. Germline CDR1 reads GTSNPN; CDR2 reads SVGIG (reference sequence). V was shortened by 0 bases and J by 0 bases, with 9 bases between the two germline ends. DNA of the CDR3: TGTGCCTGGAGTGTGAGGCTCTTCTCTGGAAACACCATATATTTT. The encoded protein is CAWSVRLFSGNTIYF. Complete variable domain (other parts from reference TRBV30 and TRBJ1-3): SQTIHQWPATLVQPVGSPLSLECTVEGTSNPNLYWYRQAAGRGLQLLFYSVGIGQISSEVPQNLSASRPQDRQFILSSKKLLLSDSGFYLCAWSVRLFSGNTIYFGEGSWLTVV.

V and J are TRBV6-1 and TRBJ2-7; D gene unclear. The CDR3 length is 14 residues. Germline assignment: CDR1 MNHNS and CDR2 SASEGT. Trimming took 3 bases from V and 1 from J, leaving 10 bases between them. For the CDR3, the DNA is TGTGCCAGCAGTGATTTCACGGTTTCCTACGAGCAGTACTTC. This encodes CASSDFTVSYEQYF.

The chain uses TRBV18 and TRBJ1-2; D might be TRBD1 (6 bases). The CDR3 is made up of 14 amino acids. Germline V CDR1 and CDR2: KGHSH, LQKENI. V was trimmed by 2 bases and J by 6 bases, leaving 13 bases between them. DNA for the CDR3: TGTGCCAGCTCACCAACCCCAGGGGTCCATGGCTACACCTTC. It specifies CASSPTPGVHGYTF.

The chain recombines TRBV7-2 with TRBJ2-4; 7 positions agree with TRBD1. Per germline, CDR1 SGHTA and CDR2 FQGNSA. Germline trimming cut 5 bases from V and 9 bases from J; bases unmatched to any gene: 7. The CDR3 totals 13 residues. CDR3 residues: CASSANRGFIQYF. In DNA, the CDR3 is TGTGCCAGCAGCGCGAACAGGGGTTTCATTCAGTACTTC. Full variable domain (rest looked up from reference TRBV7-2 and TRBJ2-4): GAGVSQSPSNKVTEKGKDVELRCDPISGHTALYWYRQSLGQGLEFLIYFQGNSAPDKSGLPSDRFSAERTGGSVSTLTIQRTQQEDSAVYLCASSANRGFIQYFGAGTRLSVL.

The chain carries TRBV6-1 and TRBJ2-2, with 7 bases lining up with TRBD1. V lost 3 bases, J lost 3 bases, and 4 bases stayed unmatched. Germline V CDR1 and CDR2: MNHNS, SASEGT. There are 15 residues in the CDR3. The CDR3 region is CASSDDRAYTGELFF. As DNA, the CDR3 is TGTGCCAGCAGTGACGACAGGGCTTACACCGGGGAGCTGTTTTTT.

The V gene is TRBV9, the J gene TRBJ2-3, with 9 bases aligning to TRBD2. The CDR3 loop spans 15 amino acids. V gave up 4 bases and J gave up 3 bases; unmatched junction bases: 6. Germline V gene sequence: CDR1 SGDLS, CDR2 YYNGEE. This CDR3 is CASSRGGGGTDTQYF. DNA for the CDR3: TGTGCCAGCAGCCGAGGCGGGGGGGGGACAGATACGCAGTATTTT.

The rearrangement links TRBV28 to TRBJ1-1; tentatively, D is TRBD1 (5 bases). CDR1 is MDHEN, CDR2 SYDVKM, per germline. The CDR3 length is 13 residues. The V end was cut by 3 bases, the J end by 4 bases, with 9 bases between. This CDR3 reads CASSFPGFTEAFF. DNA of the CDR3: TGTGCCAGCAGTTTCCCAGGGTTCACTGAAGCTTTCTTT.

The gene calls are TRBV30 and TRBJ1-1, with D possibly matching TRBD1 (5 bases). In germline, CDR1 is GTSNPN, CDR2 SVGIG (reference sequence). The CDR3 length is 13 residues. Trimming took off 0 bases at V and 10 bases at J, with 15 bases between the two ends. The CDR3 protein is CAWSVASQGLAFF. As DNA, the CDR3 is TGTGCCTGGAGTGTAGCTTCCCAGGGTCTAGCTTTCTTT.

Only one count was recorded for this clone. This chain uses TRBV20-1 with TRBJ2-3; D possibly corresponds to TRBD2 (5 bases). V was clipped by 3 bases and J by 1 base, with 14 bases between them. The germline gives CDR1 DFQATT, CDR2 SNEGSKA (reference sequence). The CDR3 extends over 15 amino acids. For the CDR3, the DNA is TGCAGTGCTAGTAATTCGGGGAGAGGCACAGATACGCAGTATTTT. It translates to CSASNSGRGTDTQYF.

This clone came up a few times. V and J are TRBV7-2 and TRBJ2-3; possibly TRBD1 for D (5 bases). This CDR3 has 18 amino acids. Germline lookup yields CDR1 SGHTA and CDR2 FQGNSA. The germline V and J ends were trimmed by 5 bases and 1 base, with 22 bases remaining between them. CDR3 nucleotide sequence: TGTGCCAGCAGCCCAGGCCGTGGGGCGGCCTGGGGCACAGATACGCAGTATTTT. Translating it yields CASSPGRGAAWGTDTQYF.

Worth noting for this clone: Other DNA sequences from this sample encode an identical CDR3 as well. The CDR3: CASSSLNYGYTF. In DNA, the CDR3 is TGTGCCAGCAGCTCCCTTAACTATGGCTACACCTTC. The chain employs TRBV28 and TRBJ1-2; D is ambiguous. CDR1 is MDHEN and CDR2 is SYDVKM in the germline V gene. The germline V and J ends were trimmed by 6 bases and 1 base, with 6 bases remaining between them. The CDR3 is 12 amino acids.